These 14 T cell receptor beta chains share one sample of origin, sequenced in a study of blood T cells in healthy people across ages. For the second PCR, which ran for about 7 to 11 cycles, a sample-barcoded 5' primer and a J-beta primer mix were used. TCRdb analysed the 5' RACE reads with MiXCR anew, one entry per CDR3 protein. The sample yields 800,000 to 950,000 distinct CDR3 sequences, around 29% seen once. These data also featured in a second study, about T cells of mothers and their children.

Sequencing was carried out using blood. Every receptor here comes from a middle-aged woman in good health.

This sequence joins TRBV3-1 and TRBJ1-2; D not certain. This CDR3 is 13 amino acids long. Germline V gives CDR1 LGHDT, CDR2 YNNKEL (reference sequence). Trimming removed 0 bases at V and 8 bases at J, with 10 bases between. CDR3: CASSQDSGSGYTF. The CDR3 DNA follows: TGTGCCAGCAGCCAAGATTCCGGTTCCGGCTACACCTTC.

Points on this clonotype: This may be a read error, as it is one base from a much larger clone. The rearrangement uses TRBV24-1 and TRBJ2-7; 9 nucleotides align to TRBD1. The V gene end was trimmed by 7 bases and the J gene end by 4 bases; junction bases not matched to a gene: 7. Germline assignment: CDR1 KGHDR and CDR2 SFDVKD. There are 14 residues in the CDR3. The CDR3 spells CATRDGDREYEQYF. CDR3 nucleotide sequence: TGTGCCACCAGGGATGGGGACAGGGAATACGAGCAGTACTTC.

This clonotype was counted a few times. The rearrangement links TRBV19 to TRBJ1-2; the D is unclear. In germline, CDR1 is LNHDA, CDR2 SQIVND (reference sequence). This CDR3 has 12 amino acids. Trimming shortened V by 5 bases and J by 7 bases, and 11 bases separated the two germline ends. Here the CDR3 DNA reads TGTGCCAGTAGTCAAACTCAGGCTGGCTACACCTTC. This translates into CASSQTQAGYTF.

This clonotype was counted at least ten times. This rearrangement joins TRBV29-1 to TRBJ2-3, with D possibly being TRBD2 (7 bases). CDR1 SQVTM and CDR2 ANQGSEA come from the germline V gene. V was trimmed by 4 bases and J by 4 bases, leaving 15 bases between them. The CDR3 has 14 residues. The CDR3, as DNA: TGCAGCGTTGCAGGGTCGGGGGGCCCAGATACGCAGTATTTT. It codes for CSVAGSGGPDTQYF.

The chain uses TRBV20-1 and TRBJ2-1; TRBD2 matches 7 bases. Germline assignment: CDR1 DFQATT and CDR2 SNEGSKA (reference sequence). The J segment lost 3 bases and the V segment lost 0 bases, leaving 8 bases of the junction unmatched. This CDR3 is built from 16 residues. CDR3 in amino acids: CSARDRGGVGYNEQFF. The CDR3 DNA is TGCAGTGCTAGAGATCGGGGAGGGGTTGGCTACAATGAGCAGTTCTTC.

This clonotype was picked up many times. J is TRBJ2-7 and V is TRBV12-3 or TRBV12-4; D is tentatively TRBD1 or TRBD2 (5 bases each). V was cut by 5 bases and J by 0 bases, with 11 bases left in between. The CDR3 length is 14 residues. The CDR3 region has the DNA TGTGCCAGCAGTGGGACGGACCTCTCCTACGAGCAGTACTTC. Translation gives CASSGTDLSYEQYF.

The chain uses TRBV5-1 and TRBJ1-1, with TRBD1 matching 7 bases. The junction had 6 bases not matched to a gene; V was cut back by 2 bases and J by 2 bases. Germline V CDR1 and CDR2: SGHRS, YFSETQ. The CDR3 runs to 15 residues. The CDR3 nucleotides are TGCGCCAGCAGCTTCTACGACAGGGATAACACTGAAGCTTTCTTT. It yields the protein CASSFYDRDNTEAFF. Full variable domain (remainder filled in from reference TRBV5-1 and TRBJ1-1): KAGVTQTPRYLIKTRGQQVTLSCSPISGHRSVSWYQQTPGQGLQFLFEYFSETQRNKGNFPGRFSGRQFSNSRSEMNVSTLELGDSALYLCASSFYDRDNTEAFFGQGTRLTVV.

The V gene is TRBV6-1, the J gene TRBJ1-1; no clear D gene. This CDR3 contains 13 residues. V was pared by 5 bases and J by 1 base, with 8 bases between. CDR1 and CDR2 from the germline V gene are MNHNS and SASEGT. The CDR3 sequence is CASSSSQNTEAFF. In DNA form, the CDR3 reads TGTGCCAGCAGTTCGAGTCAGAACACTGAAGCTTTCTTT.

This clonotype was counted many times. V gene TRBV7-2 combines with J gene TRBJ2-7; 8 bases are shared with TRBD2. The CDR3 contains 14 residues. V was pared by 4 bases and J by 3 bases, with 5 bases of the junction left unmatched. Per germline, CDR1 SGHTA and CDR2 FQGNSA. CDR3 coding DNA: TGTGCCAGCAGCTCAACGGGGGGGGGCTACGAGCAGTACTTC. Amino acid sequence: CASSSTGGGYEQYF.

V gene TRBV20-1 combines with J gene TRBJ2-7; a weak D match, TRBD2 (6 bases). The germline gives CDR1 DFQATT, CDR2 SNEGSKA (reference sequence). The V and J ends lost 1 base and 2 bases respectively, with 12 bases between them. The CDR3 runs to 14 residues. The CDR3 nucleotides are TGCAGTGCTAGAGGTCACGGGGGTACCTACGAGCAGTACTTC. Residues: CSARGHGGTYEQYF.

This sequence joins TRBV7-3 and TRBJ2-6; a possible D gene is TRBD2 (5 bases). The CDR3 contains 16 residues. Trimming took off 5 bases at V and 0 bases at J, with 11 bases between the two ends. In germline, CDR1 is SGHTA, CDR2 FQGTGA. CDR3 in DNA: TGTGCCAGCAGCCCCGGGGATAGCTCTGGGGCCAACGTCCTGACTTTC. This encodes CASSPGDSSGANVLTF.

This clonotype came up a few times. A much larger clone is a single base away; this may be a read error. This rearrangement joins TRBV10-3 to TRBJ2-4; 10 nucleotides align to TRBD1. The CDR3 consists of 13 residues. Germline V gene data show CDR1 as ENHRY and CDR2 as SYGVKD. CDR3 bases: TGTGCCATCAGCTCGGGACAGGGGAACATTCGGTACTTC. Protein sequence: CAISSGQGNIRYF.

The rearrangement links TRBV18 to TRBJ1-1; D unresolved. CDR1 is KGHSH and CDR2 is LQKENI in the germline V gene. Trimming pared 2 bases from V and 2 bases from J, leaving 3 bases between. CDR3 length: 12 amino acids. CDR3 residues: CASSPENTEAFF. As DNA, the CDR3 is TGTGCCAGCTCACCAGAAAACACTGAAGCTTTCTTT.

This clonotype has just one count. In this CDR3 the conserved last residue, phenylalanine or tryptophan, is missing, so a read error is likely. This rearrangement joins TRBV20-1 to TRBJ2-1; 7 bases are shared with TRBD2. The length of the CDR3 is 15 residues. V lost 6 bases and J lost 3; bases outside the gene matches: 11. Germline CDR1 DFQATT, CDR2 SNEGSKA (reference sequence). CDR3 DNA: TGCAGTGCCCCACCCCCCGGGACTAACTACAATGAGCAGTTCTTA. Residues: CSAPPPGTNYNEQFL.